This T cell receptor (beta chain) is drawn from a study of T cell responses to AZD1222 COVID-19 vaccine. Notes on this clone: Its target is unknown.

The study's findings and limits: Reportedly, nearly half the spike-specific TCRs target unmutated variant regions. Spike was spanned by vaccine-associated CD4 TCRs, which were dominant at 160-218 and 743-854. The donor group comprised mostly white British people and more females; the analysis possibly underestimated clonal diversity. Only a handful of individuals given AZD1222 were seropositive at baseline.

Produced via immunoSEQ multiplex PCR; TCRdb's table is partial and in-frame only. The repertoire holds roughly 200,000 clones, with 85% to 95% as singletons. The CDR3 runs 13 residues. Germline CDR1 SGHTA, CDR2 FQGNSA. The V end lost 3 bases, the J end lost 3 bases, and 8 bases lay between the germline ends. This clonotype originated in an adult in good health. The chain joins TRBV7-2 to TRBJ1-2; no reliable D call. The material was peripheral blood, obtained on day 0 of AZD1222 vaccination. CDR3 protein: CASSFDTYYGYTF. The CDR3, as DNA: TGTGCCAGCAGCTTCGACACCTACTATGGCTACACCTTC.